Sequencing of this T cell receptor beta chain was carried out in a study of a mutant IDH1 vaccine in newly diagnosed glioma (dated by TCRdb to the early 2020s). A note on the overall study: Vaccination began 4-6 weeks after radiotherapy alone, or alongside temozolomide cycles in the chemotherapy-containing groups. Of the approximately 30 treated patients, around 62% were male and roughly 38% were female, and a mean age of approximately 40 years was recorded. Before enrollment, patients had received standard therapy of radiotherapy alone, temozolomide alone, or radiochemotherapy with temozolomide; most received the combination. The week-35 safety follow-up took place at visit V12, and the week-47 end of study took place at visit V13. Peripheral blood samples were drawn at six visits, namely V03 (baseline), V05, V07, V10, V12 and V13. For exploratory analyses, about 25 treated patients had longitudinal TCRB deep sequencing done wherever samples were available. Beyond this particular receptor, the publication reports: Availability determined which PBMC samples were chosen for TCRB deep sequencing. According to the authors, sample limitations meant that analyses of patient blood samples could not be reproduced. Pseudoprogression seemed to be unrelated to changes in the top peripheral T cell clonotypes found by TCRB sequencing. Vaccine-induced immune responses across multiple MHC alleles were detected in about 92% of patients.

Comment on this clone: What this receptor recognizes is not known. No much larger clone exists at a distance of one base, and base qualities are not known.

What the time point label conveys for this sample: week 35, safety follow-up. Each vaccine dose was 300 ug of a 20-mer mutant IDH1 peptide in Montanide, given subcutaneously with topical imiquimod. Eight vaccinations were administered to patients in weeks 1, 3, 5, 7, 11, 15, 19 and 23, corresponding to visits V03 through V10. The donors had newly diagnosed IDH1-mutant astrocytomas of WHO grade 3 or 4 that showed loss of nuclear ATRX. The samples were drawn from NOA16, a multicentre, single-arm, open-label phase I trial in Germany that tested a mutant IDH1 peptide vaccine in humans for the first time. The DNeasy Blood and Tissue Kit was used to extract genomic DNA from EDTA blood for TCRB sequencing. The CDR3 numbers 14 residues from cysteine through phenylalanine. The only DNA kept is the CDR3, 42 bases in frame from the first base. V lost 5 bases and J lost 1 base; the stretch between them is 12 bases long. CDR1 is given as SGHAT and CDR2 as FQNNGV, both from the germline V gene.

Library preparation used the immunoSEQ multiplex PCR assay. The hsTCRB Kit was used according to the manufacturer's protocol to amplify rearranged TCR beta chain sequences. Sequencing of TCRB libraries was carried out on an Illumina MiSeq. In the paper's pipeline: The kit vendor's proprietary platform handled demultiplexing, trimming and gene mapping. TCRdb took this table from immuneACCESS and kept in-frame rearrangements with V and J called. Such tables lack part of the clones; where checked against another copy, unresolved V genes explain under half of the gap, and the rest is unexplained. For V, J and clone size, that table is used; D and trimming come from the DNA. This sample lists approximately 62,000 clones; around four fifths were detected once. 3.5% to 5% of the sample is taken by the ten largest.

The receptor's source is a man aged 25 to 40 with glioma. Sequencing was performed on PBMCs, taken from a glioma patient whose treatment included an IDH1 peptide vaccine. The chain is encoded by TRBV11-2 joined to TRBJ2-7; the D call is tentative, TRBD1 or TRBD2, as each matches 5 bases. CDR3 loop: CASSPSGGSYEQYF. The base sequence is TGTGCCAGCAGCCCTAGTGGGGGATCCTACGAGCAGTACTTC.